This T cell receptor beta chain was identified in a study of Ad26.COV2.S vaccination and SARS-CoV-2 variants. The treatment: 19 received Ad26.COV2.S at low or high dose, single or two shots; roughly 5 received placebo; per-sample allocation not given. Sampling occurred on day 63 after the first vaccine or placebo injection. Trimming took off 4 bases at V and 4 bases at J, with 16 bases between the two ends. The length of the CDR3 is 15 residues. Germline V gives CDR1 SGHAT, CDR2 FQNNGV. The data were produced by immunoSEQ multiplex PCR, yet TCRdb's version contains in-frame clones alone and is incomplete. The table includes hundreds of thousands of clones, 75% to 90% detected once.

The source was peripheral blood, collected in a trial of Ad26.COV2.S vaccine versus placebo. This chain uses TRBV11-2 with TRBJ1-1, with D possibly matching TRBD1 (5 bases). The source of this sequence is a person between 18 and 60 years old who received the Ad26.COV2.S COVID-19 vaccine or a placebo. CDR3 sequence (DNA): TGTGCCAGCAGCTCACAGACCGTCGGGGCCACTGAAGCTTTCTTT. Translating gives CASSSQTVGATEAFF.